This passage covers 24 T cell receptor beta chains from one sample sequenced in a study of CD4 T cell repertoires in COVID-19. Clones were sequenced by immunoSEQ multiplex PCR, and TCRdb holds only the in-frame ones, with some missing. The data contain approximately 79,000 clones, about 83% of them seen just once; the ten biggest clones take up around 0.59%. Here the sequenced sample was CD4+ T cells from peripheral blood, taken after recovery from COVID-19. Every receptor here comes from a human donor who had COVID-19.

The chain joins TRBV27 to TRBJ2-2; D is ambiguous. The V and J ends lost 2 bases and 1 base respectively, with 5 bases between them. There are 14 residues in the CDR3. Germline values: CDR1 MNHEY, CDR2 SMNVEV (reference sequence). In DNA form, the CDR3 reads TGTGCCAGCAGTTTAAACGGGAACACCGGGGAGCTGTTTTTT. This translates into CASSLNGNTGELFF.

The rearrangement uses TRBV25-1 and TRBJ2-1, with D tentatively TRBD1 (6 bases). This CDR3 region has 12 residues. The germline V gene has CDR1 MGHDK and CDR2 SYGVNS. Deletions cut 8 bases from V and 7 bases from J, with 12 bases between. CDR3 protein: CASGRGWNEQFF. The CDR3 coding sequence is TGTGCCAGCGGCAGGGGTTGGAATGAGCAGTTCTTC.

This chain links TRBV4-1 with TRBJ2-3, with 15 bases identical to TRBD2. This CDR3 comprises 18 residues. V lost 1 base to trimming and J lost 2 bases; unmatched junction nucleotides: 4. Looked up from germline, CDR1 is MGHRA and CDR2 is YSYEKL. The CDR3 loop is CASSQVWTSGGATDTQYF. In DNA form, the CDR3 reads TGCGCCAGCAGCCAAGTATGGACTAGCGGGGGGGCCACAGATACGCAGTATTTT.

This chain links TRBV27 with TRBJ2-4, with 9 bases fitting TRBD1. Trimming removed 2 bases from V and 14 bases from J; junction bases left unmatched: 4. Germline-derived CDR1 and CDR2 are MNHEY and SMNVEV (reference sequence). The CDR3 runs 12 residues. The CDR3 DNA is TGTGCCAGCAGTTTAAACAGGGGGCGAAAGTACTTC. Protein: CASSLNRGRKYF.

The rearrangement joins TRBV3-1 (or the pseudogene TRBV3-2) to TRBJ2-4, with no clear D. This CDR3 contains 14 residues. The germline V gene encodes CDR1 LGHDT and CDR2 YNNKEL (reference sequence). Trimming cost V 2 bases and J 0 bases, with 5 bases left between them. For the CDR3, the DNA is TGTGCCAGCAGCCAAAGGGTAGCCAAAAACATTCAGTACTTC. It is translated as CASSQRVAKNIQYF.

This rearrangement joins TRBV3-1 (or the pseudogene TRBV3-2) to TRBJ2-2; maybe TRBD2 (5 bases). The CDR3 consists of 18 residues. V dropped 1 base and J dropped 7 bases, with 22 bases sitting between them. Per the germline V gene, CDR1 is LGHDT and CDR2 is YNNKEL (reference sequence). CDR3 in DNA: TGTGCCAGCAGCCAAGTAGGCCCTAGCTCCTTTCGGGGCGGGGAGCTGTTTTTT. This gives the protein CASSQVGPSSFRGGELFF.

The genes are TRBV7-9 and TRBJ1-1, with D possibly matching TRBD1 (5 bases). The CDR3 runs 14 residues. Between the trimmed V and J ends, which lost 7 bases and 1 base, there was a span of 13 bases. CDR1 SEHNR and CDR2 FQNEAQ come from the germline V gene (reference sequence). The chain's CDR3 is CASTLGEWNTEAFF. The CDR3 DNA follows: TGTGCCAGCACACTAGGGGAGTGGAACACTGAAGCTTTCTTT. Looking up the rest from reference TRBV7-9 and TRBJ1-1 gives the full variable domain: DTGVSQNPRHKITKRGQNVTFRCDPISEHNRLYWYRQTLGQGPEFLTYFQNEAQLEKSRLLSDRFSAERPKGSFSTLEIQRTEQGDSAMYLCASTLGEWNTEAFFGQGTRLTVV.

The chain combines TRBV5-8 with TRBJ2-7, with D uncertain. V lost 4 bases and J lost 12, with 11 bases in between. CDR1 is SGHTS, CDR2 YDEGEE, per germline. There are 10 residues in the CDR3. CDR3 DNA sequence: TGTGCCAGCAGCCAAGGTCTTAGGTACTTC. Translated: CASSQGLRYF.

This chain joins TRBV5-1 and TRBJ1-5; TRBD1 matches 7 bases. After removal of 4 bases from V and 3 bases from J, the junction contained 7 bases not matched to a gene. This CDR3 spans 15 amino acids. CDR1 and CDR2 (germline): SGHRS, YFSETQ. The CDR3 loop reads CASSPTTGTNQPQHF. The CDR3 coding sequence is TGCGCCAGCAGCCCAACGACAGGGACCAATCAGCCCCAGCATTTT.

The chain is built from TRBV12-3 or TRBV12-4 and TRBJ2-7; D is unresolved. The V gene lost 6 bases and the J gene lost 6 bases, with 12 bases spanning the gap. The CDR3 length is 12 residues. The CDR3 is CASRLTLSEQYF. For the CDR3, the DNA is TGTGCCAGCAGACTCACACTTTCCGAGCAGTACTTC.

V usage is TRBV28 and J usage is TRBJ1-2; TRBD1 aligns across 8 bases. Looked up from germline, CDR1 is MDHEN and CDR2 is SYDVKM. The CDR3 sequence is 15 residues long. Unmatched junction bases numbered 11, after V lost 4 bases and J lost 7 bases. In DNA, the CDR3 is TGTGCCAGCAGTTACATGACAGGGGCAAAGAGTGGCTACACCTTC. This translates into CASSYMTGAKSGYTF.

The chain is built from TRBV4-1 and TRBJ2-5, with 8 nucleotides matching TRBD2. Trimming cost V 0 bases and J 0 bases; bases outside gene matches: 6. Germline V gene data show CDR1 as MGHRA and CDR2 as YSYEKL. The CDR3 runs to 17 residues. CDR3 protein: CASSQDGASGYQETQYF. CDR3 nucleotide sequence: TGCGCCAGCAGCCAAGACGGAGCTAGCGGGTACCAAGAGACCCAGTACTTC.

The rearrangement uses TRBV5-1 and TRBJ2-5, with 12 bases identical to TRBD2. CDR1 and CDR2 from the germline V gene are SGHRS and YFSETQ. Trimming took 0 bases from V and 4 from J; bases not matched to a gene: 4. This CDR3 has 16 residues. CDR3 DNA sequence: TGCGCCAGCAGCTTGGAGGGACTAGCGGGTGGAGAGACCCAGTACTTC. It encodes CASSLEGLAGGETQYF.

The chain joins TRBV7-2 to TRBJ2-5, with 14 bases lining up with TRBD2. The junction had 9 bases not matched to a gene; V was cut back by 5 bases and J by 7 bases. CDR1 is SGHTA, CDR2 FQGNSA, per germline. The CDR3 is made up of 16 amino acids. The CDR3 here is CASSPRLAGGRATQYF. CDR3 coding DNA: TGTGCCAGCAGCCCCCGACTAGCGGGGGGGCGTGCGACCCAGTACTTC.

V and J are TRBV7-3 and TRBJ1-1; D unclear. The CDR3 has 13 residues. CDR1 is SGHTA, CDR2 FQGTGA, per germline. Trimming took off 1 base at V and 4 bases at J, with 7 bases between the two ends. Here the CDR3 reads CASSLNPGTEAFF. CDR3 sequence (DNA): TGTGCCAGCAGCTTAAACCCTGGCACTGAAGCTTTCTTT. Complete variable domain (other parts from reference TRBV7-3 and TRBJ1-1): GAGVSQTPSNKVTEKGKYVELRCDPISGHTALYWYRQSLGQGPEFLIYFQGTGAADDSGLPNDRFFAVRPEGSVSTLKIQRTERGDSAVYLCASSLNPGTEAFFGQGTRLTVV.

V usage is TRBV5-4 and J usage is TRBJ2-3; no clear D. This CDR3 is 14 amino acids long. Trimming took off 3 bases at V and 2 bases at J, with 10 bases between the two ends. In germline, CDR1 is SGHNT, CDR2 YYREEE (reference sequence). The CDR3 reads CASSSGDHTDTQYF. CDR3 sequence (DNA): TGTGCCAGCAGCTCTGGCGACCACACAGATACGCAGTATTTT.

This chain joins TRBV30 and TRBJ2-7; the D is unclear. Germline assignment: CDR1 GTSNPN and CDR2 SVGIG (reference sequence). Trimming shortened V by 2 bases and J by 6 bases, and 11 bases separated the two germline ends. The CDR3 length is 12 residues. CDR3 sequence: CAWSKTISEQYF. The CDR3 DNA is TGTGCCTGGAGTAAGACAATATCCGAGCAGTACTTC.

This chain connects TRBV29-1 to TRBJ1-1, with D possibly TRBD1 on 5 matching bases. Trimming pared 6 bases from V and 1 base from J, leaving 9 bases between. Germline V gives CDR1 SQVTM, CDR2 ANQGSEA. The CDR3 runs 12 residues. The CDR3 region is CSVGVGNTEAFF. CDR3 in DNA: TGCAGCGTAGGGGTCGGGAACACTGAAGCTTTCTTT. Drawing the rest from reference TRBV29-1 and TRBJ1-1, the complete variable domain is SAVISQKPSRDICQRGTSLTIQCQVDSQVTMMFWYRQQPGQSLTLIATANQGSEATYESGFVIDKFPISRPNLTFSTLTVSNMSPEDSSIYLCSVGVGNTEAFFGQGTRLTVV.

The genes are TRBV19 and TRBJ2-1; 8 bases align to TRBD2. The CDR3 totals 14 residues. Trimming removed 4 bases from V and 8 bases from J; junction bases left unmatched: 7. Germline V gene sequence: CDR1 LNHDA, CDR2 SQIVND (reference sequence). CDR3 DNA sequence: TGTGCCAGTAGTAGCAAGCGGGGGCGTGATGAGCAGTTCTTC. Residues: CASSSKRGRDEQFF.

The table lists this clone with a few counts. The V and J genes are TRBV6-5 and TRBJ1-4; TRBD1 matches at 7 bases. Trimming took 8 bases from V and 10 from J; bases not matched to a gene: 13. This CDR3 is built from 14 residues. CDR1 MNHEY and CDR2 SVGAGI come from the germline V gene. The DNA for the CDR3 is TGTGCCAGCGAGGTTGGAGGGGGCCCGGGAAAACTGTTTTTT. Encoded protein: CASEVGGGPGKLFF.

The genes are TRBV6-6 and TRBJ2-3; D gene unclear. The length of the CDR3 is 10 residues. V was trimmed by 6 bases and J by 6 bases, leaving 4 bases between them. Germline V CDR1 and CDR2: MNHNY, SVGAGI (reference sequence). The CDR3 DNA follows: TGTGCCAGCAGGCGGGATACGCAGTATTTT. Its translation: CASRRDTQYF.

The chain has TRBV2 and TRBJ2-7, with D hard to call. The CDR3 runs 11 residues. The germline gives CDR1 SNHLY, CDR2 FYNNEI. V lost 2 bases and J lost 5, with 4 bases in between. Here the CDR3 DNA reads TGTGCCAGCAGTGAAACCGACGAGCAGTACTTC. This gives the protein CASSETDEQYF.

This clone was counted once. The rearrangement links TRBV28 to TRBJ2-6; D is ambiguous. Trimming shortened V by 5 bases and J by 0 bases, and 11 bases separated the two germline ends. Germline V gene lookup returns CDR1 MDHEN and CDR2 SYDVKM. This CDR3 is built from 16 residues. The CDR3, as DNA: TGTGCCAGCAGTCGTGGACGGACCTCTGGGGCCAACGTCCTGACTTTC. Protein sequence: CASSRGRTSGANVLTF. Filled out from reference TRBV28 and TRBJ2-6, the complete variable domain reads DVKVTQSSRYLVKRTGEKVFLECVQDMDHENMFWYRQDPGLGLRLIYFSYDVKMKEKGDIPEGYSVSREKKERFSLILESASTNQTSMYLCASSRGRTSGANVLTFGAGSRLTVL.

V usage is TRBV2 and J usage is TRBJ2-1; D might be TRBD2 (6 bases). Looked up from germline, CDR1 is SNHLY and CDR2 is FYNNEI. The CDR3 covers 13 residues. V was clipped by 8 bases and J by 4 bases, with 12 bases between them. Here the CDR3 DNA reads TGTGCCAGCTTGGGGGGAACGTACAATGAGCAGTTCTTC. Translating it yields CASLGGTYNEQFF.